The source of this T cell receptor (beta chain) is a study of T cell repertoires in cytomegalovirus infection. The wider study: Selection of CMV epitopes for the study included recently identified HLA-C-restricted and well-studied HLA-B-restricted ones. The public TCR beta signatures pointed to both CMV infection and matching HLA type. General study findings and limits: HLA-C-restricted, CMV-specific TCR beta clonotypes were dominant ex vivo. Cumulative frequency of public TCR beta families picked out carriers of CMV plus the relevant HLA.

The CDR3 contains 17 residues. Per germline, CDR1 SGHVS and CDR2 FNYEAQ. V lost 1 base and J 4 bases, leaving 20 bases between the germline ends. This clonotype has a handful of counts. What it recognizes is unknown. TCRdb reanalysed the reads using MiXCR and keeps one entry per CDR3 protein. The data contain under 850,000 distinct CDR3 sequences, roughly a third of them seen just once; the ten biggest clones take up approximately 18%. The chain has TRBV7-6 and TRBJ2-7; a weak D match, TRBD1 (6 bases). The sample in question was cultured PBMCs, obtained from culture after CMV antigen stimulation. The sequence came from a human donor in good health (CMV status not recorded). Some clones in this sample may be carry-over from other donors' samples. The CDR3 sequence: CASSLGRGQLTNYEQYF. The CDR3 DNA is TGTGCCAGCAGCTTAGGCCGAGGACAGCTCACAAATTACGAGCAGTACTTC.